The 30 T cell receptor beta chains presented below share a single source sample, sequenced in a study of CD8+ T cells in alopecia areata. Extraction of RNA preceded its reverse transcription into cDNA, which served as the sequencing template. The table came from immunoSEQ multiplex PCR; TCRdb's copy has only in-frame clones and leaves some out. The sample contains 75,000 to 100,000 clones, less than 50% of which appear only once. The sequenced material came from CD4+ T cells sorted from blood. These receptors all come from a human donor with alopecia areata.

This sequence joins TRBV30 and TRBJ2-3; weak D call: TRBD2 (5 bases). CDR1 and CDR2 (germline): GTSNPN, SVGIG (reference sequence). V lost 3 bases to trimming and J lost 2 bases, with 21 bases between them. This CDR3 contains 17 residues. The CDR3 DNA reads TGTGCCTGGAGGATTTCTAGGACTCCCGTCTACACAGATACGCAGTATTTT. It is translated as CAWRISRTPVYTDTQYF.

The chain employs TRBV30 and TRBJ2-1, with unresolved D. The germline V gene encodes CDR1 GTSNPN and CDR2 SVGIG (reference sequence). Trimming pared 2 bases from V and 10 bases from J, leaving 12 bases between. The CDR3 length is 12 residues. CDR3 residues: CAWSKLTEEQFF. The DNA of the CDR3 is TGTGCCTGGAGTAAGTTAACAGAAGAGCAGTTCTTC.

The chain joins TRBV5-1 to TRBJ1-2; TRBD1 might be the D (6 bases). The CDR3 extends over 14 amino acids. Per germline, CDR1 SGHRS and CDR2 YFSETQ. Trimming pared 0 bases from V and 4 bases from J, leaving 10 bases between. Here the CDR3 reads CASSLGQAGYGYTF. CDR3 sequence (DNA): TGCGCCAGCAGCTTGGGACAGGCGGGCTATGGCTACACCTTC.

This clone has just a few counts. V gene TRBV6-5 combines with J gene TRBJ2-3, with a possible D match to TRBD2 (6 bases). Germline values: CDR1 MNHEY, CDR2 SVGAGI. The CDR3 length is 12 residues. CDR3 in amino acids: CASGRSTDTQYF. CDR3 in DNA: TGTGCGAGCGGGCGTAGCACAGATACGCAGTATTTT.

This chain joins TRBV29-1 and TRBJ2-7, with TRBD2 identical over 12 bases. The J call may not be correct, given that the DNA end is closer to TRBJ2-1. Germline loops: CDR1 SQVTM, CDR2 ANQGSEA. The CDR3 spans 13 residues. CDR3 sequence: CSVGASGRGGQFF. CDR3 in DNA: TGCAGCGTTGGGGCTAGCGGGAGGGGGGGGCAGTTCTTC.

The chain recombines TRBV6-5 with TRBJ1-2; weak D call: TRBD1 (6 bases). Germline V lookup: CDR1 MNHEY, CDR2 SVGAGI. V lost 0 bases and J 7 bases, leaving 12 bases between the germline ends. The CDR3 has 14 residues. The DNA of the CDR3 is TGTGCCAGCAGTTACTCGTCAGGGGTCGGTGGCTACACCTTC. As protein: CASSYSSGVGGYTF.

The rearrangement joins TRBV30 to TRBJ2-7; 10 positions agree with TRBD2. V trimming: 3 bases; J trimming: 5 bases; junction bases outside the gene matches: 13. The CDR3 covers 16 residues. Germline V lookup: CDR1 GTSNPN, CDR2 SVGIG (reference sequence). The CDR3 spells CAWSPLRSGRANEQYF. CDR3 sequence (DNA): TGTGCCTGGAGCCCCCTTCGGAGCGGGAGGGCCAACGAGCAGTACTTC. Filled out from reference TRBV30 and TRBJ2-7, the complete variable domain reads SQTIHQWPATLVQPVGSPLSLECTVEGTSNPNLYWYRQAAGRGLQLLFYSVGIGQISSEVPQNLSASRPQDRQFILSSKKLLLSDSGFYLCAWSPLRSGRANEQYFGPGTRLTVT.

J is TRBJ1-1 and V is TRBV29-1, with TRBD1 matching 8 bases. The CDR3 has 13 amino acids. Germline CDR1 is SQVTM and CDR2 is ANQGSEA. Trimming removed 6 bases from V and 8 bases from J; junction bases left unmatched: 11. The CDR3 is CSVLPTGDGEAFF. CDR3 DNA sequence: TGCAGCGTCCTACCGACAGGGGATGGGGAAGCTTTCTTT.

This clone was counted only a few times. The chain recombines TRBV29-1 with TRBJ2-1; no firm D call. V dropped 4 bases and J dropped 0 bases, with 13 bases sitting between them. The CDR3 has 15 amino acids. Germline V lookup: CDR1 SQVTM, CDR2 ANQGSEA. CDR3 in amino acids: CSVAGDPTSYNEQFF. The CDR3, as DNA: TGCAGCGTTGCAGGAGATCCAACCTCCTACAATGAGCAGTTCTTC.

The chain recombines TRBV5-1 with TRBJ2-1; no reliable D call. The V gene lost 5 bases and the J gene lost 3 bases, with 9 bases spanning the gap. This CDR3 region has 13 residues. Germline V lookup: CDR1 SGHRS, CDR2 YFSETQ. In DNA form, the CDR3 reads TGCGCCAGCAGAATTGACAACTACAATGAGCAGTTCTTC. It encodes CASRIDNYNEQFF.

The rearrangement joins TRBV28 to TRBJ2-7; weak D call: TRBD1 (5 bases). V was shortened by 3 bases and J by 0 bases, with 9 bases between the two germline ends. Germline V gene sequence: CDR1 MDHEN, CDR2 SYDVKM. This CDR3 spans 14 amino acids. Here the CDR3 DNA reads TGTGCCAGCAGTTTGAGACAGAGCTCCTACGAGCAGTACTTC. Protein: CASSLRQSSYEQYF.

The chain joins TRBV6-6 to TRBJ2-5; no firm D call. The germline V gene encodes CDR1 MNHNY and CDR2 SVGAGI (reference sequence). V was cut by 10 bases and J by 5 bases, with 20 bases left in between. The CDR3 covers 14 residues. In DNA form, the CDR3 reads TGTGCCATCACGCCCCAAGCCTCTACGGAGACCCAGTACTTC. Translated: CAITPQASTETQYF.

This clone has just a few counts. The chain employs TRBV29-1 and TRBJ1-1; TRBD1 might be the D (6 bases). Trimming stripped 7 bases from V and 6 bases from J, with 15 bases between. The CDR3 is 12 amino acids. Germline V gene lookup returns CDR1 SQVTM and CDR2 ANQGSEA. The CDR3, as DNA: TGCAGCGCCTCAGGGGTCGGCGCTGAAGCTTTCTTT. Encoded protein: CSASGVGAEAFF. The variable domain in full, completed from reference TRBV29-1 and TRBJ1-1, reads SAVISQKPSRDICQRGTSLTIQCQVDSQVTMMFWYRQQPGQSLTLIATANQGSEATYESGFVIDKFPISRPNLTFSTLTVSNMSPEDSSIYLCSASGVGAEAFFGQGTRLTVV.

The rearrangement joins TRBV28 to TRBJ1-1, with D uncertain. CDR3 length: 12 amino acids. Germline V CDR1 and CDR2: MDHEN, SYDVKM. The V and J ends lost 5 bases and 0 bases respectively, with 4 bases between them. As DNA, the CDR3 is TGTGCCAGCAGTGAGATGAACACTGAAGCTTTCTTT. Amino acids: CASSEMNTEAFF.

The V and J genes are TRBV6-5 and TRBJ2-5; D may be TRBD2 (5 bases). With 7 bases removed from V and 4 bases from J, the gap between germline ends came to 19 bases. The germline V gene encodes CDR1 MNHEY and CDR2 SVGAGI. This CDR3 is built from 15 residues. The CDR3 nucleotides are TGTGCCAGCATGGGGAGAGGTACCGCCCGAGAGACCCAGTACTTC. It specifies CASMGRGTARETQYF.

The chain employs TRBV25-1 and TRBJ1-4; D remains ambiguous. Between the trimmed V and J ends, which lost 3 bases and 7 bases, there was a span of 15 bases. Germline CDR1 reads MGHDK; CDR2 reads SYGVNS. There are 15 residues in the CDR3. Here the CDR3 reads CASSDSGRRSEKLFF. CDR3 sequence (DNA): TGTGCCAGCAGTGATTCCGGGAGGAGGAGTGAAAAACTGTTTTTT.

This chain links TRBV2 with TRBJ2-5; no clear D gene. The V end lost 4 bases, the J end lost 5 bases, and 14 bases lay between the germline ends. This CDR3 has 14 amino acids. Germline CDR1 is SNHLY and CDR2 is FYNNEI. In nucleotides, the CDR3 is TGTGCCAGCAGTGGGTTCGGGCTGGGGGAGACCCAGTACTTC. Translating it yields CASSGFGLGETQYF.

The V call is TRBV20-1, the J call TRBJ2-1, with D possibly being TRBD2 (5 bases). V was clipped by 3 bases and J by 8 bases, with 8 bases between them. From germline, CDR1 is DFQATT and CDR2 SNEGSKA (reference sequence). This CDR3 has 11 residues. DNA for the CDR3: TGCAGTGCTAGTGCGGAGGATGAGCAGTTCTTC. Protein sequence: CSASAEDEQFF.

V usage is TRBV14 and J usage is TRBJ2-1, with D hard to call. Trimming shortened V by 0 bases and J by 4 bases, and 13 bases separated the two germline ends. The CDR3 totals 16 residues. Germline assignment: CDR1 SGHDN and CDR2 FVKESK. CDR3 in DNA: TGTGCCAGCAGCCAAGAGGCAAGTCGAAGATACAATGAGCAGTTCTTC. It encodes CASSQEASRRYNEQFF.

V and J are TRBV29-1 and TRBJ1-5; 9 bases fit TRBD1. This CDR3 has 13 amino acids. J gave up 7 bases and V 7 bases, and 8 bases lay outside the gene matches. The germline V gene has CDR1 SQVTM and CDR2 ANQGSEA. CDR3 amino acids: CSAWTGEGQPQHF. The CDR3 DNA is TGCAGCGCCTGGACAGGGGAGGGCCAGCCCCAGCATTTT.

The chain uses TRBV11-2 and TRBJ2-5; D not resolved. This CDR3 is built from 14 residues. CDR1 and CDR2 (germline): SGHAT, FQNNGV. The V end lost 2 bases, the J end lost 5 bases, and 12 bases lay between the germline ends. In DNA form, the CDR3 reads TGTGCCAGCAGCTTAATAGTGGCCGGGGAGACCCAGTACTTC. Its protein is CASSLIVAGETQYF.

V and J are TRBV2 and TRBJ2-7; D uncertain. The germline V gene encodes CDR1 SNHLY and CDR2 FYNNEI. Trimming pared 6 bases from V and 3 bases from J, leaving 6 bases between. The CDR3 is 11 amino acids. The CDR3 sequence is CASSLVYEQYF. The CDR3 coding sequence is TGTGCCAGCAGCCTGGTCTACGAGCAGTACTTC.

This clone was seen only a few times. The gene calls are TRBV25-1 and TRBJ2-2; no clear D. The CDR3 loop spans 13 amino acids. V gave up 10 bases and J gave up 3 bases, with 12 bases separating them. In germline, CDR1 is MGHDK, CDR2 SYGVNS. CDR3 protein: CATTPMDTGELFF. The CDR3 region has the DNA TGTGCCACTACTCCTATGGACACCGGGGAGCTGTTTTTT.

The V and J genes are TRBV4-1 and TRBJ1-2, with a tentative D call TRBD1 (6 bases). The germline V gene has CDR1 MGHRA and CDR2 YSYEKL. CDR3 length: 15 amino acids. V was trimmed by 0 bases and J by 7 bases, leaving 15 bases between them. The CDR3 DNA reads as TGCGCCAGCAGCCAAGAAGGGGGTAGGGGCCGTGGCTACACCTTC. Amino acids: CASSQEGGRGRGYTF.

This clone was seen a handful of times. This rearrangement joins TRBV29-1 to TRBJ2-5; D gene ambiguous. Trimming stripped 4 bases from V and 2 bases from J, with 8 bases between. In germline, CDR1 is SQVTM, CDR2 ANQGSEA. The CDR3 is 12 amino acids. Here the CDR3 DNA reads TGCAGCGTTGGGCCGCAGCAAGAGACCCAGTACTTC. This gives the protein CSVGPQQETQYF.

This clone was observed a handful of times. V is TRBV7-2 and J is TRBJ2-1; 7 bases fit TRBD2. Germline lookup yields CDR1 SGHTA and CDR2 FQGNSA. CDR3 length equals 15 residues. V lost 6 bases to trimming and J lost 3 bases; unmatched junction nucleotides: 8. The CDR3, as DNA: TGTGCCAGCAGTTTGCTAGCGGATTACTACAATGAGCAGTTCTTC. It is translated as CASSLLADYYNEQFF.

The rearrangement joins TRBV28 to TRBJ2-6; 7 nucleotides line up with TRBD1. There are 16 residues in the CDR3. The J segment lost 0 bases and the V segment lost 6 bases, leaving 5 bases of the junction unmatched. Germline assignment: CDR1 MDHEN and CDR2 SYDVKM. This CDR3 reads CASRTGRTSGANVLTF. CDR3 sequence (DNA): TGTGCCAGCAGGACAGGGCGAACCTCTGGGGCCAACGTCCTGACTTTC.

The chain employs TRBV9 and TRBJ2-3; a possible D gene is TRBD1 (5 bases). V lost 6 bases and J lost 0, with 14 bases in between. From germline, CDR1 is SGDLS and CDR2 YYNGEE. CDR3 length equals 15 residues. The CDR3 here is CASNAQGTSTDTQYF. CDR3 DNA sequence: TGTGCCAGCAACGCCCAGGGCACTAGCACAGATACGCAGTATTTT.

This clone has only a few counts. The rearrangement uses TRBV2 and TRBJ2-2; possible D gene TRBD2, 5 bases. Deletions cut 9 bases from V and 0 bases from J, with 8 bases between. This CDR3 has 13 amino acids. Per germline, CDR1 SNHLY and CDR2 FYNNEI. The CDR3 DNA follows: TGTGCCAGTCGGACTTCGAACACCGGGGAGCTGTTTTTT. It specifies CASRTSNTGELFF.

This chain uses TRBV7-9 with TRBJ1-6; D is uncertain. The CDR3 length is 14 residues. The V gene lost 1 base and the J gene lost 11 bases, with 12 bases spanning the gap. CDR1 and CDR2 (germline): SEHNR, FQNEAQ (reference sequence). CDR3 amino acids: CASSLGGLLTPLHF. CDR3 nucleotide sequence: TGTGCCAGCAGCTTAGGGGGATTACTCACACCCCTCCACTTT. Supplemented by reference TRBV7-9 and TRBJ1-6, the full variable domain reads DTGVSQNPRHKITKRGQNVTFRCDPISEHNRLYWYRQTLGQGPEFLTYFQNEAQLEKSRLLSDRFSAERPKGSFSTLEIQRTEQGDSAMYLCASSLGGLLTPLHFGNGTRLTVT.